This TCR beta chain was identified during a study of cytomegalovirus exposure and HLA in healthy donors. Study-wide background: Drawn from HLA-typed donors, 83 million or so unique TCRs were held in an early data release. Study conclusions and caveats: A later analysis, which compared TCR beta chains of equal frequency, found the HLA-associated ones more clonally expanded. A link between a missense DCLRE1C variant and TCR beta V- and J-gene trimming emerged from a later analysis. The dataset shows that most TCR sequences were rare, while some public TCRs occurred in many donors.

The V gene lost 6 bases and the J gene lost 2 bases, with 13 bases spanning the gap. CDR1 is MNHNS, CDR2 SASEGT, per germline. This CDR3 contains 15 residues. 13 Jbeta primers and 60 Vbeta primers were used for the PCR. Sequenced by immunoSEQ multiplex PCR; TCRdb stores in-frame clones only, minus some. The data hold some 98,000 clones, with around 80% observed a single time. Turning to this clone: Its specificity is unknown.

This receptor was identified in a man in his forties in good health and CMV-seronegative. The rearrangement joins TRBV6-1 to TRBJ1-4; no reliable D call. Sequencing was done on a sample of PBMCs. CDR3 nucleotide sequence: TGTGCCAGCAGCTTTGGACGGGGTACTAATGAAAAACTGTTTTTT. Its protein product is CASSFGRGTNEKLFF.